The subject of this entry is one T cell receptor (beta chain). The antigen is undetermined. The sample originates from a study of T cell repertoires in cytomegalovirus infection. Study background: Public TCR beta signature analysis indicated the presence of both CMV infection and matching HLA type.

TCRdb independently ran MiXCR on the reads; one entry per CDR3 protein. The sample consists of more than 150,000 distinct CDR3 sequences, roughly 20% of them appearing once. Study-wide results and caveats: Cumulative frequency of public TCR beta families picked out carriers of CMV plus the relevant HLA. HLA-C-restricted CMV-specific TCR beta clonotypes were dominant in the ex vivo response.

The J segment lost 5 bases and the V segment lost 4 bases, leaving 14 bases of the junction unmatched. The CDR3 has 16 amino acids. The germline gives CDR1 SGHNT, CDR2 YYREEE (reference sequence). The chain couples TRBV5-4 to TRBJ1-1; 7 bases are a match to TRBD1. The TCR originated in a human donor in good health (CMV status not recorded). Some clones in this sample may be carry-over from other donors' samples. Sequencing input: PBMCs. The CDR3 loop reads CASSITQGSKGTEAFF. In DNA, the CDR3 is TGTGCCAGCAGCATAACACAGGGGAGCAAGGGAACTGAAGCTTTCTTT.